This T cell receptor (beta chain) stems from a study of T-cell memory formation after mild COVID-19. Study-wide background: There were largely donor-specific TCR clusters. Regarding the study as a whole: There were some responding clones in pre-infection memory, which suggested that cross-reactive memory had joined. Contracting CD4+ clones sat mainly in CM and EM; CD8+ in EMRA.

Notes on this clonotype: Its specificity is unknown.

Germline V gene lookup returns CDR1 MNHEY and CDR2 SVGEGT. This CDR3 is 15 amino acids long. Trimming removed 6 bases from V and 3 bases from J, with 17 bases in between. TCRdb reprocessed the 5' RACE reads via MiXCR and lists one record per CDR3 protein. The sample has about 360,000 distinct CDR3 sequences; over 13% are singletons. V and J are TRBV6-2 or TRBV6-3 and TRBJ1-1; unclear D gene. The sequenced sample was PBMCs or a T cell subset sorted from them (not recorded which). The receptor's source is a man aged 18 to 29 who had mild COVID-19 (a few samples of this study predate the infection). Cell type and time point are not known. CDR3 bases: TGTGCCAGCAGCTCCCTCAGTCAAGGAGACACTGAAGCTTTCTTT. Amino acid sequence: CASSSLSQGDTEAFF.